Shown below are 17 T cell receptor beta chains from a single sample sequenced in a study of T cells after yellow fever vaccination. Each CDR3 protein gets one entry after TCRdb re-called the 5' RACE reads with MiXCR. The sample lists some 340,000 distinct CDR3 sequences; 9.5% to 12% were seen once. This material consisted of CD4+ T cells sorted from PBMCs, taken 45 days after the yellow fever booster vaccination. All receptors come from a man aged 18 to 30 who received the YFV17D yellow fever vaccine.

This clonotype was picked up a small number of times. This sequence joins TRBV15 and TRBJ1-5, with 7 bases matching TRBD1. This CDR3 comprises 13 residues. V was clipped by 5 bases and J by 6 bases; unmatched bases: 4. CDR1 and CDR2 (germline): LNHNV, YYDKDF (reference sequence). The CDR3 nucleotides are TGTGCCACCAGCCGGCAGGGGGGTCAGCCCCAGCATTTT. It is translated as CATSRQGGQPQHF.

Only a few counts were recorded for this clonotype. V is TRBV30 and J is TRBJ2-3; 9 bases align to TRBD2. From germline, CDR1 is GTSNPN and CDR2 SVGIG (reference sequence). The CDR3 spans 12 residues. The CDR3 DNA reads TGTGCACGGACTAGCGTGAGTCGTACGCAGTATTTT. The encoded protein is CARTSVSRTQYF.

This rearrangement joins TRBV5-1 to TRBJ1-1; D uncertain. CDR1 and CDR2 from the germline V gene are SGHRS and YFSETQ. The CDR3 loop spans 12 amino acids. Trimming removed 4 bases from V and 7 bases from J, with 11 bases in between. DNA of the CDR3: TGCGCCAGCAGCCTTGGCTGGGGTGAAGCTTTCTTT. This gives the protein CASSLGWGEAFF.

The chain links TRBV6-5 to TRBJ1-3; unclear D gene. Germline CDR1 reads MNHEY; CDR2 reads SVGAGI. Between the trimmed V and J ends, which lost 6 bases and 0 bases, there was a span of 12 bases. The CDR3 is made up of 15 amino acids. This chain's CDR3 is CASRTAQHSGNTIYF. CDR3 coding DNA: TGTGCCAGCAGGACGGCGCAGCACTCTGGAAACACCATATATTTT.

Many counts were recorded for this clonotype. The CDR3 DNA sequence: TGTGCCAGCAGCCCGGAGTCCGGGACTAGCGGGGGGGGCACAGATACGCAGTATTTT. It codes for CASSPESGTSGGGTDTQYF. The chain employs TRBV4-2 and TRBJ2-3, with 16 bases fitting TRBD2. Germline loops: CDR1 LGHNA, CDR2 YNFKEQ. The V segment lost 4 bases and the J segment 1 base; nucleotides outside the gene matches: 8. This CDR3 has 19 residues.

This clonotype was seen a handful of times. The chain recombines TRBV6-1 with TRBJ2-7; D is unresolved. Trimming took off 2 bases at V and 7 bases at J, with 6 bases between the two ends. The CDR3 sequence is 11 residues long. Germline lookup yields CDR1 MNHNS and CDR2 SASEGT. The chain's CDR3 is CASSERAEQYV. In DNA form, the CDR3 reads TGTGCCAGCAGTGAACGGGCGGAGCAGTACGTC.

This clonotype was found a few times. The chain uses TRBV3-1 and TRBJ1-1; D is perhaps TRBD1 (5 bases). The V gene lost 5 bases and the J gene lost 5 bases, with 9 bases spanning the gap. CDR1 and CDR2 from the germline V gene are LGHDT and YNNKEL (reference sequence). The CDR3 sequence is 12 residues long. The CDR3 here is CASSRDRTEAFF. CDR3 nucleotides: TGTGCCAGCAGCAGGGACCGGACTGAAGCTTTCTTT. Full variable domain (rest looked up from reference TRBV3-1 and TRBJ1-1): DTAVSQTPKYLVTQMGNDKSIKCEQNLGHDTMYWYKQDSKKFLKIMFSYNNKELIINETVPNRFSPKSPDKAHLNLHINSLELGDSAVYFCASSRDRTEAFFGQGTRLTVV.

V gene TRBV5-1 combines with J gene TRBJ2-5, with D tentatively TRBD1 or TRBD2 (5 bases each). The CDR3 is made up of 13 amino acids. Germline-derived CDR1 and CDR2 are SGHRS and YFSETQ. V lost 3 bases and J 4 bases, leaving 10 bases between the germline ends. CDR3 nucleotide sequence: TGCGCCAGCAGCTGGGACCGACCAGAGACCCAGTACTTC. Translation: CASSWDRPETQYF.

This clonotype appeared many times. At one of its ends the junction is not consistent with the germline gene, which may arise from a read error. Written as DNA, the CDR3 is TGTGCCAGCAGCCTACAGGGGGCTGGAAACACCATATATTTT. It is translated as CASSLQGAGNTIYF. The chain combines TRBV5-1 with TRBJ1-3; 8 bases match TRBD1. CDR1 and CDR2 (germline): SGHRS, YFSETQ. CDR3 length equals 14 residues. Using reference TRBV5-1 and TRBJ1-3 for the parts outside the CDR3, the full variable domain is KAGVTQTPRYLIKTRGQQVTLSCSPISGHRSVSWYQQTPGQGLQFLFEYFSETQRNKGNFPGRFSGRQFSNSRSEMNVSTLELGDSALYLCASSLQGAGNTIYFGEGSWLTVV.

This clonotype was observed many times. This sequence joins TRBV4-3 and TRBJ2-2; D remains ambiguous. There are 16 residues in the CDR3. Trimming left V 0 bases short and J 1 base short, with 9 bases between. The V gene's germline CDR1 is LGHNA and CDR2 YSLEER. The CDR3 is CASSQEVLGNTGELFF. In DNA, the CDR3 is TGCGCCAGCAGCCAAGAGGTTTTGGGGAACACCGGGGAGCTGTTTTTT.

Only a few counts were recorded for this clonotype. V gene TRBV6-5 combines with J gene TRBJ2-7, with D perhaps TRBD1 (5 bases). This CDR3 has 14 residues. Looked up from germline, CDR1 is MNHEY and CDR2 is SVGAGI. V gave up 0 bases and J gave up 4 bases, with 10 bases separating them. The CDR3 coding sequence is TGTGCCAGCAGTTACTCGAACAGGTTGTACGAGCAGTACTTC. Protein: CASSYSNRLYEQYF.

This clonotype was seen only a few times. The chain uses TRBV2 and TRBJ1-3, with D unresolved. This CDR3 has 15 residues. Germline V CDR1 and CDR2: SNHLY, FYNNEI. The V gene lost 0 bases and the J gene lost 1 base, with 7 bases spanning the gap. CDR3 nucleotide sequence: TGTGCCAGCAGTGAAGCCCGAGGTTCTGGAAACACCATATATTTT. Translation: CASSEARGSGNTIYF.

The gene calls are TRBV5-1 and TRBJ2-1; TRBD1 or TRBD2 may be the D gene (6 bases each). The CDR3 spans 17 residues. Germline CDR1 and CDR2: SGHRS and YFSETQ. V lost 5 bases to trimming and J lost 1 base, with 19 bases between them. The CDR3: CASRKGTGAASYNEQFF. The CDR3 nucleotides are TGCGCCAGCAGGAAAGGTACGGGGGCGGCTTCCTACAATGAGCAGTTCTTC. Combining the CDR3 with reference TRBV5-1 and TRBJ2-1 gives the whole variable domain KAGVTQTPRYLIKTRGQQVTLSCSPISGHRSVSWYQQTPGQGLQFLFEYFSETQRNKGNFPGRFSGRQFSNSRSEMNVSTLELGDSALYLCASRKGTGAASYNEQFFGPGTRLTVL.

In this sample, this clonotype turned up a few times. The J gene is TRBJ1-3, the V gene TRBV4-3; D is undetermined. Germline V CDR1 and CDR2: LGHNA, YSLEER. CDR3 size: 14 residues. Trimming removed 4 bases at V and 4 bases at J, with 11 bases between. The CDR3 sequence is CASSPDVAGNTIYF. CDR3 nucleotides: TGCGCCAGCAGCCCTGATGTGGCGGGAAACACCATATATTTT.

The chain joins TRBV20-1 to TRBJ1-1; a possible D gene is TRBD1 (5 bases). V was cut by 0 bases and J by 6 bases, with 11 bases left in between. The CDR3 is made up of 13 amino acids. Germline-derived CDR1 and CDR2 are DFQATT and SNEGSKA (reference sequence). This chain's CDR3 is CSAREGAGAEAFF. CDR3 bases: TGCAGTGCTAGAGAAGGGGCGGGGGCTGAAGCTTTCTTT.

This clonotype was seen a few times. The V and J genes are TRBV3-1 and TRBJ1-1; the D gene is possibly TRBD1 (6 bases). CDR3 length: 15 amino acids. CDR1 is LGHDT and CDR2 is YNNKEL in the germline V gene (reference sequence). The V gene lost 4 bases and the J gene lost 2 bases, with 14 bases spanning the gap. The CDR3 DNA is TGTGCCAGCAGCCGGACAGAAGTAGGAAACACTGAAGCTTTCTTT. This sequence encodes CASSRTEVGNTEAFF.

This clonotype was seen many times. This rearrangement joins TRBV5-1 to TRBJ1-3, with D possibly being TRBD1 (5 bases). V dropped 0 bases and J dropped 8 bases, with 9 bases sitting between them. Germline assignment: CDR1 SGHRS and CDR2 YFSETQ. The CDR3 loop spans 13 amino acids. CDR3: CASSLEGLDTIYF. In DNA, the CDR3 is TGCGCCAGCAGCTTGGAGGGACTGGACACCATATATTTT.